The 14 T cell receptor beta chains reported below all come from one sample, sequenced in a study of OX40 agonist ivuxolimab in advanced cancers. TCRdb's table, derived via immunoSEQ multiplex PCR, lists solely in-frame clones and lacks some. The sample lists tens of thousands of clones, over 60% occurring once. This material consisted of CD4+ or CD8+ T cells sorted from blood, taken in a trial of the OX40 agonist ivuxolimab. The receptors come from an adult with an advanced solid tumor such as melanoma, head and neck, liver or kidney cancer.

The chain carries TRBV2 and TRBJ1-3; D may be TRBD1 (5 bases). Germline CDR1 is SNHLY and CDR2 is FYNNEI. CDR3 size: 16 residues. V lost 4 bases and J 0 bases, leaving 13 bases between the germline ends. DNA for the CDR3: TGTGCCAGCAGTGGACGACAGAGCTCCTCTGGAAACACCATATATTTT. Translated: CASSGRQSSSGNTIYF.

CDR3 loop: CASSKTSGGTDTQYF. For the CDR3, the DNA is TGTGCCAGCAGCAAGACTAGCGGGGGCACAGATACGCAGTATTTT. The rearrangement links TRBV5-4 to TRBJ2-3, with TRBD2 identical over 11 bases. The junction had 2 bases not matched to a gene; V was cut back by 4 bases and J by 1 base. The germline CDR1 and CDR2 sequences are SGHNT and YYREEE (reference sequence). This CDR3 is built from 15 residues.

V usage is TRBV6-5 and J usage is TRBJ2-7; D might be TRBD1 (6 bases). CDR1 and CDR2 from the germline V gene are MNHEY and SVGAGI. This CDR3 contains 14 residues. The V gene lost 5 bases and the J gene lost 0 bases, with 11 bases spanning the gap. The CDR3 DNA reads TGTGCCAGCAGTGATCAACAGGGCTCCTACGAGCAGTACTTC. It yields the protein CASSDQQGSYEQYF.

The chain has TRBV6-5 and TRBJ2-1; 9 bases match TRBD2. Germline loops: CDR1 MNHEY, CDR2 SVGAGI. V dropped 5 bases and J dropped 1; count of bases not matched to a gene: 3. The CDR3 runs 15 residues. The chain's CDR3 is CASSRTSASYNEQFF. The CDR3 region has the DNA TGTGCCAGCAGTCGGACTAGCGCATCCTACAATGAGCAGTTCTTC.

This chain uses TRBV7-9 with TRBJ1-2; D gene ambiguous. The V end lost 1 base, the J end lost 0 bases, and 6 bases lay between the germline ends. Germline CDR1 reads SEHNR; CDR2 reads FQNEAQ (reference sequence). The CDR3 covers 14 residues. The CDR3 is CASSLGAANYGYTF. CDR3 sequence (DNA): TGTGCCAGCAGCTTAGGGGCGGCTAACTATGGCTACACCTTC.

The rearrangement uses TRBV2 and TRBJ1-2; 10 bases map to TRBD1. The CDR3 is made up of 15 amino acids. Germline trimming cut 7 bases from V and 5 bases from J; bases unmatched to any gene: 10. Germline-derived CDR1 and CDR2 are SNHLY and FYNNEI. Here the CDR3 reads CASMPGQGPSYGYTF. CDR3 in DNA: TGTGCCAGCATGCCGGGACAGGGGCCGTCTTATGGCTACACCTTC.

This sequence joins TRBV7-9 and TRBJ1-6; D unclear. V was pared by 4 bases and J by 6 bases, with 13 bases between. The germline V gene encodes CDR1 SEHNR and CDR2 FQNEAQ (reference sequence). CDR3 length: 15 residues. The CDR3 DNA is TGTGCCAGCAGCTCCCTGGCTCAGCTTAATTCACCCCTCCACTTT. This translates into CASSSLAQLNSPLHF.

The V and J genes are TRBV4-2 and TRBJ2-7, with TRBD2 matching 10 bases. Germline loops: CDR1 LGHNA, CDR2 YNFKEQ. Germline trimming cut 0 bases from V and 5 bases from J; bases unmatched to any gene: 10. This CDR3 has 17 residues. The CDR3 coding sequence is TGTGCCAGCAGCCAAGACCCAGGTGGAGCGGGAGGGAACGAGCAGTACTTC. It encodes CASSQDPGGAGGNEQYF.

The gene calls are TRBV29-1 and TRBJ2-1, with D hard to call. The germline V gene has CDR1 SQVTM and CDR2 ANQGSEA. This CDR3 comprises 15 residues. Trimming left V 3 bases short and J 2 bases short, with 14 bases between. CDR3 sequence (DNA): TGCAGCGTTGACCACTCCGGAGCTCCCTACAATGAGCAGTTCTTC. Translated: CSVDHSGAPYNEQFF.

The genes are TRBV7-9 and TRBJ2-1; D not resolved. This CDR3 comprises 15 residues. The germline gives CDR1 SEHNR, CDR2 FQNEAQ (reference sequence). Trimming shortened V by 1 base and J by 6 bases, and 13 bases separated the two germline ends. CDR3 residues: CASSLVLSALNEQFF. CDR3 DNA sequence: TGTGCCAGCAGCTTAGTTTTGAGTGCTCTCAATGAGCAGTTCTTC.

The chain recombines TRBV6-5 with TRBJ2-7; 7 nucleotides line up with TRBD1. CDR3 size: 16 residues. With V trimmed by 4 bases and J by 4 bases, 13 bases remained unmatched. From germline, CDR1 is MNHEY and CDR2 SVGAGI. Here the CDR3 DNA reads TGTGCCAGCAGTTCCCCCTACCGGGACAGTGGGTACGAGCAGTACTTC. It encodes CASSSPYRDSGYEQYF.

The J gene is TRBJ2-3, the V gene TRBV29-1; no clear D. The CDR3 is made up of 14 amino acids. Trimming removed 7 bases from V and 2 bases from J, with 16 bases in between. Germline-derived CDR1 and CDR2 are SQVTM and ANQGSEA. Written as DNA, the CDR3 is TGCAGCGCTTTCCCCGGGTCCTCCACAGATACGCAGTATTTT. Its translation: CSAFPGSSTDTQYF.

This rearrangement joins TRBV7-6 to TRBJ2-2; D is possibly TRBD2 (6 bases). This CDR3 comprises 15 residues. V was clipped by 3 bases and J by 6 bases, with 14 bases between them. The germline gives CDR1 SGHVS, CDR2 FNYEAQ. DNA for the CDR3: TGTGCCAGCAGCTTCGACGGGGGAAAGGCCGGGGAGCTGTTTTTT. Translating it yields CASSFDGGKAGELFF. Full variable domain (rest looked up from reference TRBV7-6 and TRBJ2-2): GAGVSQSPRYKVTKRGQDVALRCDPISGHVSLYWYRQALGQGPEFLTYFNYEAQQDKSGLPNDRFSAERPEGSISTLTIQRTEQRDSAMYRCASSFDGGKAGELFFGEGSRLTVL.

The CDR3 nucleotides read TGCGCCAGCAGCTTGGCAGCAGGGGAATGGGAAGAGCAGTACTTC. As protein: CASSLAAGEWEEQYF. J is TRBJ2-7 and V is TRBV5-1; perhaps TRBD1 as D (6 bases). The germline gives CDR1 SGHRS, CDR2 YFSETQ. This CDR3 is 15 amino acids long. Trimming shortened V by 0 bases and J by 7 bases, and 17 bases separated the two germline ends.